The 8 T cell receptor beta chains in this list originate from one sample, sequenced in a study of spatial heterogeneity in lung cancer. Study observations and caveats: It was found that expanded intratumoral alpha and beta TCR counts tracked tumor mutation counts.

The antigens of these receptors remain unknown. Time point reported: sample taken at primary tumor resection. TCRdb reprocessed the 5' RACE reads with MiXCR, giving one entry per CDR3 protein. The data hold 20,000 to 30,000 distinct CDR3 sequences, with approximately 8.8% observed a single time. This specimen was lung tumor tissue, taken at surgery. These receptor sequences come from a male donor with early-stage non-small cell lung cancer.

CDR3: CASSGRDRYEQYF. The DNA for the CDR3 is TGTGCCAGCAGCGGCCGGGACAGATACGAGCAGTACTTC. The chain links TRBV5-6 to TRBJ2-7; TRBD1 agrees at 7 bases. V lost 4 bases and J lost 4; bases outside the gene matches: 5. Per germline, CDR1 SGHDT and CDR2 YYEEEE. The CDR3 is 13 residues long. Full variable domain (remainder filled in from reference TRBV5-6 and TRBJ2-7): DAGVTQSPTHLIKTRGQQVTLRCSPKSGHDTVSWYQQALGQGPQFIFQYYEEEERQRGNFPDRFSGHQFPNYSSELNVNALLLGDSALYLCASSGRDRYEQYFGPGTRLTVT.

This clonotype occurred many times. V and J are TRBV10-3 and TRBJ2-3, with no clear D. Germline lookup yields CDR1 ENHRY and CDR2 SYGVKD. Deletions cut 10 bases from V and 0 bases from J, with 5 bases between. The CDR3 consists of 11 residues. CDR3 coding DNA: TGTGCCACCCGAAGCACAGATACGCAGTATTTT. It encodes CATRSTDTQYF.

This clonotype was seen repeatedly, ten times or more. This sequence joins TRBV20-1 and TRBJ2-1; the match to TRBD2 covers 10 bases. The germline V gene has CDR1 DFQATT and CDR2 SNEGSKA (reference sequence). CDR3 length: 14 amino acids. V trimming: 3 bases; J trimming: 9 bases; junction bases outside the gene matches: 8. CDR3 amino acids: CSASRASGRLEQFF. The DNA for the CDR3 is TGCAGTGCTAGTAGAGCTAGCGGGAGACTTGAGCAGTTCTTC.

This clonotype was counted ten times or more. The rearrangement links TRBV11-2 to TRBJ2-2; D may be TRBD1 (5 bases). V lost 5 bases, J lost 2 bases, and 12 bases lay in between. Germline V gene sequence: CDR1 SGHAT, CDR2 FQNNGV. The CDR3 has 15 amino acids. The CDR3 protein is CASSRRQTNTGELFF. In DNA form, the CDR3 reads TGTGCCAGCAGCCGTCGACAGACTAACACCGGGGAGCTGTTTTTT.

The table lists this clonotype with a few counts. This CDR3 is CASSGGSLDEQYF. The CDR3 DNA follows: TGTGCCAGCAGCGGCGGGAGTTTAGACGAGCAGTACTTC. This rearrangement joins TRBV28 to TRBJ2-7, with 7 bases identical to TRBD2. The CDR3 contains 13 residues. Germline trimming cut 6 bases from V and 5 bases from J; bases unmatched to any gene: 7. Germline V gives CDR1 MDHEN, CDR2 SYDVKM.

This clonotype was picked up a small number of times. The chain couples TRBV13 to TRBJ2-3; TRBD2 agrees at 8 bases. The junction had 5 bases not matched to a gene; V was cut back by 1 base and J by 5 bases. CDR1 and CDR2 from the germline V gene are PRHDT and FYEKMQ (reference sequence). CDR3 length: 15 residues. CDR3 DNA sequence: TGTGCCAGCAGCTTAGATGGACTAGCCGGAGATACGCAGTATTTT. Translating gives CASSLDGLAGDTQYF.

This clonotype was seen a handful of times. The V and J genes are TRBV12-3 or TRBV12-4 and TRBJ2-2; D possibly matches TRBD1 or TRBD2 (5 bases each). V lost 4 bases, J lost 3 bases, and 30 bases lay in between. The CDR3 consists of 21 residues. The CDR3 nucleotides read TGTGCCAGCAGTTACTTTGAAAGAGGGTTGTTGTTGGGACCTGACACCGGGGAGCTGTTTTTT. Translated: CASSYFERGLLLGPDTGELFF.

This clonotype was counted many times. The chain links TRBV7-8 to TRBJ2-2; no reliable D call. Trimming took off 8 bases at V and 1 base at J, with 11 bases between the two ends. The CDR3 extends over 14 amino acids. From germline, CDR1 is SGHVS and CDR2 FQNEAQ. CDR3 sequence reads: CASHEKMNTGELFF. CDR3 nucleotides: TGTGCCAGCCACGAAAAAATGAACACCGGGGAGCTGTTTTTT.